This is a list of T cell receptor beta chains from one sample in a study of a mutant IDH1 vaccine in newly diagnosed glioma. Their cognate antigens are unknown. The repertoire was sequenced with immunoSEQ multiplex PCR; TCRdb's copy has only in-frame clones and lacks some. The data contain over 40,000 clones, about 79% of them singletons. The specimen comprised PBMCs, sampled from a glioma patient whose treatment included an IDH1 peptide vaccine. The receptors derive from a middle-aged woman with glioma. Some clones in this sample may be carry-over from other donors' samples. Each CDR3 is given with its conserved first and last residue. D genes are given only for firm matches. Rows give clone size only sometimes, using once, few, many, or a class for an expanded clone.

V	D	size	J	DNA	CDR3
TRBV2	NA	NA	TRBJ2-5	TGTGCCAGCACTACGGACAGCCAAGAGACCCAGTACTTC	CASTTDSQETQYF
TRBV7-8	NA	NA	TRBJ1-2	TGTGCCAGCAGCCCCGACAGCGTCTATGGCTACACCTTC	CASSPDSVYGYTF
TRBV28	NA	medium-sized	TRBJ1-2	TGTGCCAGCAGAGACCGGGCCTCCGGAGGCTACACCTTC	CASRDRASGGYTF
TRBV29-1	NA	NA	TRBJ1-6	TGCAGCGTTACCACAGGGACCACCCTCCACTTT	CSVTTGTTLHF
TRBV9	NA	once	TRBJ2-2	TGTGCCAGCAGCGTAGAAGCCCCCGGGGAGCTGTTTTTT	CASSVEAPGELFF
TRBV5-8	NA	NA	TRBJ1-5	TGTGCCAGCAGCCCACCTGGCGACCTATATAGCAATCAGCCCCAGCATTTT	CASSPPGDLYSNQPQHF
TRBV7-9	TRBD1	NA	TRBJ1-1	TGTGCCAGCAGCTTCCCAGGGGGACAGGGGAGGTTCGGCACTGAAGCTTTCTTT	CASSFPGGQGRFGTEAFF
TRBV6-6	NA	NA	TRBJ2-7	TGTGCCAGCAGTTACACGGGCTCCTACGAGCAGTACTTC	CASSYTGSYEQYF
TRBV27	TRBD2	once	TRBJ2-7	TGTGCCAGCCGCCCTTGGGCCAGCGGGGGGCCCTTGGAGCAGTACTTC	CASRPWASGGPLEQYF
TRBV29-1	NA	NA	TRBJ2-1	TGCAGCGTTGAAGTGTTGGGGTCAGGCAATGAGCAGTTCTTC	CSVEVLGSGNEQFF
TRBV4-2	NA	NA	TRBJ1-1	TGTGCCAGCAGCCAAGAGAAAGGGATAGCTGAAGCTTTCTTT	CASSQEKGIAEAFF
TRBV6-5	NA	NA	TRBJ2-4	TGTGCCAGCAGCACTCCTGAGGGAGCCAAAAACATTCAGTACTTC	CASSTPEGAKNIQYF
TRBV7-2	NA	NA	TRBJ1-2	TGTGCCAGCAGCTTAGGGGGGGCGGGCCGCCTCTATGGCTACACCTTC	CASSLGGAGRLYGYTF
TRBV6-6	NA	NA	TRBJ1-6	TGTGCCAGCAGTTACAAGGGGAGTGGTTCACCCCTCCACTTT	CASSYKGSGSPLHF
TRBV7-2	TRBD1	NA	TRBJ2-7	TGTGCCAGCAGCCGCTCTGGGACAGCCGAGCAGTACTTC	CASSRSGTAEQYF
TRBV7-3	NA	NA	TRBJ1-1	TGTGCCAGCAGTACGATGGGGAACACTGAAGCTTTCTTT	CASSTMGNTEAFF
TRBV5-1	NA	NA	TRBJ1-6	TGCGCCAGCAGCTTGGAGGGGGTAGGGAGTTCACCCCTCCACTTT	CASSLEGVGSSPLHF
TRBV4-3	NA	NA	TRBJ1-2	TGCGCCAGCAGCCAAGGGTGGTCCTATGGCTACACCTTC	CASSQGWSYGYTF
TRBV4-1	NA	once	TRBJ2-7	TGCGCCAGCAGCCGGACCCTAATGGGGGAGCAGTACTTC	CASSRTLMGEQYF
TRBV9	NA	NA	TRBJ2-1	TGTGCCAGCAGCGTAGATGGGCTCTACAATGAGCAGTTCTTC	CASSVDGLYNEQFF
TRBV27	TRBD2	NA	TRBJ2-2	TGTGCCAGCTCGGGACTACCCACCGGGGAGCTGTTTTTT	CASSGLPTGELFF
TRBV18	TRBD1	NA	TRBJ1-1	TGTGCCAGCTCAGCAGGGGGGATTGAAGCTTTCTTT	CASSAGGIEAFF
TRBV9	NA	NA	TRBJ2-7	TGTGCCAGCAGCGTAGCGGACAGGAGGGCCTACGAGCAGTACTTC	CASSVADRRAYEQYF
TRBV2	TRBD1	NA	TRBJ2-7	TGTGCCAGCAGTGCGTACAGGGGGAAAGACGAGCAGTACTTC	CASSAYRGKDEQYF
TRBV5-4	TRBD2	NA	TRBJ2-7	TGTGCCAGCAGCTTGGGTAGTAGCGGGAGGCAGTACTTC	CASSLGSSGRQYF
TRBV7-2	NA	few	TRBJ1-1	TGTGCCAGCAGCTTAGTCCCCTGGCGGGCTTTCTTT	CASSLVPWRAFF
TRBV19	NA	NA	TRBJ1-4	TGTGCCAGTAGTATACGGGATTCAACTAGTGAAAAACTGTTTTTT	CASSIRDSTSEKLFF
TRBV27	NA	few	TRBJ1-6	TGTGCCAGCAGTTCCTCGAGCGGGTCCTATAATTCACCCCTCCACTTT	CASSSSSGSYNSPLHF
TRBV7-6	TRBD1	NA	TRBJ2-1	TGTGCCAGCAGCCCTACCCGGACAGGGGGGACCAATGAGCAGTTCTTC	CASSPTRTGGTNEQFF
TRBV5-1	NA	NA	TRBJ2-3	TGCGCCAGCAGCTTGGGGACCACGGACACAGATACGCAGTATTTT	CASSLGTTDTDTQYF
TRBV20-1	NA	NA	TRBJ2-1	TGCAGTGCTACGCCTAGCAGTGAGCAGTTCTTC	CSATPSSEQFF
TRBV5-5	NA	NA	TRBJ2-3	TGTGCCAGCAGCTTGATGCAAAACCCTGGGGGGACGCAGTATTTT	CASSLMQNPGGTQYF
TRBV6-5	NA	NA	TRBJ1-5	TGTGCCAGCAGGGTGGGGTTCAATCAGCCCCAGCATTTT	CASRVGFNQPQHF
TRBV9	NA	NA	TRBJ2-1	TGTGCCAGCAGCGTATCAGCGGGCCCCAGCGAGCAGTTCTTC	CASSVSAGPSEQFF
TRBV30	NA	NA	TRBJ1-6	TGTGCCGGGGATTCACCCCTCCACTTT	CAGDSPLHF
TRBV10-3	NA	NA	TRBJ1-2	TGTGCCATAACCACCGGGCCCCCGGACGGCTATGGCTACACCTTC	CAITTGPPDGYGYTF